Sequencing of this T cell receptor beta chain was carried out in a study of blood T cell repertoires in COVID-19. Study as a whole: Whether acute or convalescent, the COVID-19 samples came from the United States, Italy and Spain. PBMCs, B-cell-depleted T cells, or T cells provided the cDNA or gDNA that made up the material.

Methods used by the authors: Estimates of nucleated cell counts were drawn from the amplification of reference gene primers. Sequenced by immunoSEQ multiplex PCR; TCRdb stores in-frame clones only, minus some. Clone size and the V and J calls come from that table; the DNA yielded D and trimming. The table has about 130,000 clones, around 89% seen once; the top ten hold less than 5.5%. Seattle patients were enrolled during active infection and followed longitudinally. The CDR3 has 13 amino acids. In germline, CDR1 is SGDLS, CDR2 YYNGEE. V was cut by 4 bases and J by 7 bases, with 14 bases left in between. This clone was seen a single time.

This clonotype was obtained from a man aged 55 to 70 with COVID-19, enrolled during active disease. The sequencing sample was made of peripheral blood. The chain has TRBV9 and TRBJ1-1; a possible D gene is TRBD1 (5 bases). The CDR3 coding sequence is TGTGCCAGCAGCTCAGGCGCGGGGCTTGAAGCTTTCTTT. Protein product: CASSSGAGLEAFF. The variable domain in full, with the rest retrieved from reference TRBV9 and TRBJ1-1, is DSGVTQTPKHLITATGQRVTLRCSPRSGDLSVYWYQQSLDQGLQFLIQYYNGEERAKGNILERFSAQQFPDLHSELNLSSLELGDSALYFCASSSGAGLEAFFGQGTRLTVV.